This T cell receptor (beta chain) was sequenced in a study of blood T cell repertoires in COVID-19. Study-level information: The samples span acute and convalescent COVID-19 from the United States, Italy and Spain. Sources were T cells, B-cell-depleted T cells, or PBMCs; the material itself was cDNA or gDNA.

From germline, CDR1 is KGHDR and CDR2 SFDVKD. This CDR3 comprises 14 residues. The V end was cut by 3 bases, the J end by 2 bases, with 8 bases between. Original analysis: The assay estimated nucleated cells by amplifying reference gene primers. Profiled with immunoSEQ multiplex PCR; TCRdb holds only in-frame clones, not every one. Clone size and the V and J calls come from that table; the DNA yielded D and trimming. Among about 100,000 clones listed, 70% to 80% were seen once. The source is a woman aged 80 or over with active or convalescent COVID-19. The chain employs TRBV24-1 and TRBJ2-3; a weak D match, TRBD2 (6 bases). The sample taken for sequencing was peripheral blood. CDR3 loop: CATSDPGVTDTQYF. The CDR3 region has the DNA TGTGCCACCAGTGATCCGGGGGTCACAGATACGCAGTATTTT.